This is a list of T cell receptor beta chains from one sample in a study of CD8 T cells in Susac syndrome. TCRdb reanalysed the immunoSEQ multiplex PCR reads using MiXCR and keeps one entry per CDR3 protein. This sample has about 180,000 distinct CDR3 sequences; 90% to 95% occur once, and the top ten carry approximately 0.099%. The sample taken for sequencing was CD4+ T cells from PBMCs. Source of these receptors: a human donor with Susac syndrome. The CDR3 runs from the conserved cysteine through the conserved F or W. D genes are given only for firm matches. Expanded clones are given a class, and other clones once, few, many or no size at all.

TRBJ2-3	TRBD2	18	.	TRBV20-1	TGCAGTGCGGGGGGCGGTTCTAGCGGGAGGGCAAGCACAGATACGCAGTATTTT	CSAGGGSSGRASTDTQYF
TRBJ2-2	TRBD2	16	.	TRBV6-6	TGTGCCAGCAGTTACCGGACTAGCCGGCGTTCCGGGGAGCTGTTTTTT	CASSYRTSRRSGELFF
TRBJ2-1	TRBD1	14	.	TRBV6-2/TRBV6-3	TGTGCCAGCAGACCAACTGGACAGGGGTATGAGCAGTTCTTC	CASRPTGQGYEQFF
TRBJ1-2	TRBD1	16	once	TRBV12-5	TGTGCTAGTGGTTTGGTAACGGGACAGCCGGACTATGGCTACACCTTC	CASGLVTGQPDYGYTF
TRBJ2-5	.	14	.	TRBV2	TGTGCCAGCAACCAAGCGGGCCCCGGAGAGACCCAGTACTTC	CASNQAGPGETQYF
TRBJ2-5	.	12	once	TRBV20-1	TGCAGTGCTAGGCCGGGGGTCGAGACCCAGTACTTC	CSARPGVETQYF
TRBJ2-3	.	15	.	TRBV4-1	TGCGCCAGCAGGTCCCCGGGACAACTCACAGATACGCAGTATTTT	CASRSPGQLTDTQYF
TRBJ2-1	.	15	.	TRBV28	TGTGCCAGCCTCCCGGCGGCTGGAGGGTACAATGAGCAGTTCTTC	CASLPAAGGYNEQFF
TRBJ2-3	TRBD2	17	.	TRBV6-1	TGTGCCACCCAGAATTCTCATGGGACTAGCGGAACAGATACGCAGTATTTT	CATQNSHGTSGTDTQYF
TRBJ1-5	.	13	.	TRBV24-1	TGTGCCACGTCGAGGGGGGCGGGTCAGCCCCAGCATTTT	CATSRGAGQPQHF
TRBJ2-7	.	18	.	TRBV29-1	TGCAGCGTTGCACATCCGGACCCTGGCCCTCGGAACACCTACGAGCAGTACTTC	CSVAHPDPGPRNTYEQYF
TRBJ1-1	TRBD1	14	.	TRBV5-4	TGTGCCAGCAGCCATCGACAGGGGGAGGCTGAAGCTTTCTTT	CASSHRQGEAEAFF
TRBJ1-1	.	11	.	TRBV29-1	TGCAGCGTTGAGGTGGGGAGAGAAGCTTTCTTT	CSVEVGREAFF
TRBJ1-5	.	14	.	TRBV20-1	TGCAGTGCCCTCCACACCTTTAGCAATCAGCCCCAGCATTTT	CSALHTFSNQPQHF
TRBJ2-2	.	13	.	TRBV7-2	TGTGCCAGCAGCCTCGGGTCCACCGGGGAGCTGTTTTTT	CASSLGSTGELFF
TRBJ1-2	.	12	.	TRBV30	TGTGCCTGGAGTGTGACGGCTTATGGCTACACCTTC	CAWSVTAYGYTF
TRBJ1-2	.	14	.	TRBV7-9	TGTGCCAGCAGCTGGGACAATCCTAACTATGGCTACACCTTC	CASSWDNPNYGYTF
TRBJ2-1	TRBD2	15	.	TRBV7-2	TGTGCCAGCAGCTGGGGGACTAGCGGCCACTATGAGCAGTTCTTC	CASSWGTSGHYEQFF
TRBJ1-2	.	13	.	TRBV30	TGTGCCTGGAGTGTAGACACTAACTATGGCTACACCTTC	CAWSVDTNYGYTF
TRBJ2-7	.	14	.	TRBV28	TGTGCCAGCAGTCCGCCCGGCGCCGCCTACGAGCAGTACTTC	CASSPPGAAYEQYF
TRBJ2-1	.	15	.	TRBV20-1	TGCAGTGCTACCTCACGAGGGGGGCGAGGCAATGAGCAGTTCTTC	CSATSRGGRGNEQFF
TRBJ2-5	.	13	.	TRBV29-1	TGCAGCGTTCAGGGGTCCCCAACGAAGACCCAGTACTTC	CSVQGSPTKTQYF
TRBJ1-2	.	14	.	TRBV5-6	TGTGCCAGCAGCTCCCCGAGGGCCGGGTATGGCTACACCTTC	CASSSPRAGYGYTF
TRBJ2-5	TRBD1	16	.	TRBV4-1	TGCGCCAGCAGCCAAGCGGACAGGGGTGTGGGAGAGACCCAGTACTTC	CASSQADRGVGETQYF
TRBJ1-1	.	12	.	TRBV29-1	TGCTCCTGCCGGGATTTGTTGGGTGAAGCTTTCTTT	CSCRDLLGEAFF
TRBJ1-6	.	16	.	TRBV7-9	TGTGCCAGCAGCTTAGTACCGCCCAGCCATAATTCACCCCTCCACTTT	CASSLVPPSHNSPLHF
TRBJ1-2	TRBD1	16	.	TRBV6-6	TGTGCCAGCAGCCCACCACCCGGGACAGGGGGGGTCGGCTACACCTTC	CASSPPPGTGGVGYTF
TRBJ1-6	.	14	.	TRBV7-9	TGTGCCAGCAGCGTTCAGGGTCGCGGTTCACCCCTCCACTTT	CASSVQGRGSPLHF
TRBJ2-3	TRBD2	15	.	TRBV20-1	TGCAGTGCTACCAGCGGGGGGGCAGTCACAGATACGCAGTATTTT	CSATSGGAVTDTQYF
TRBJ1-2	.	14	.	TRBV29-1	TGCAGCGTTCACCTGGACGGGCAGATCTATGGCTACACCTTC	CSVHLDGQIYGYTF
TRBJ1-2	.	14	.	TRBV30	TGTGCCTGGAGTGTAGTTACGGGTTCGGCTGGCTACACCTTC	CAWSVVTGSAGYTF
TRBJ2-1	TRBD2	19	.	TRBV4-1	TGCGCCAGCAGCCCTCAACGCTTCAAGCGGGAGAGCTCCTACAATGAGCAGTTCTTC	CASSPQRFKRESSYNEQFF
TRBJ1-6	TRBD1	16	once	TRBV20-1	TGCAGTGCTAGGGACCCGGACAGGGGTACGGGTTCACCCCTCCACTTT	CSARDPDRGTGSPLHF
TRBJ2-5	.	12	.	TRBV29-1	TGCAGCGTGGTAGGGGGTGGGGAGACCCAGTACTTC	CSVVGGGETQYF
TRBJ1-1	TRBD1	14	.	TRBV12-3/TRBV12-4	TGTGCCAGCAGTTTGACAGGGGAGAGGACTGAAGCTTTCTTT	CASSLTGERTEAFF
TRBJ1-2	.	11	.	TRBV29-1	TGCAGCGTTGAAGCAGGGGATGGCTACACCTTC	CSVEAGDGYTF
TRBJ1-1	.	16	.	TRBV10-3	TGTGCCATCAGTGGTCAGGGAGGTTTAATTGGGACTGAAGCTTTCTTT	CAISGQGGLIGTEAFF
TRBJ1-5	.	13	.	TRBV12-3/TRBV12-4	TGTGCCTGCAGTTCAGGCCAAAATCAGCCCCAGCATTTT	CACSSGQNQPQHF
TRBJ1-2	.	11	.	TRBV13	TGTGCCAGCAGCTTAGAAGGCGGCTACACCTTC	CASSLEGGYTF
TRBJ2-1	.	16	.	TRBV28	TGTGCCAGCAGCCTATTCTCGGCCAGCTCCTACAATGAGCAGTTCTTC	CASSLFSASSYNEQFF
TRBJ2-3	.	14	.	TRBV13	TGTGCCAGCAGCTTGGGGCAGCGCACAGATACGCAGTATTTT	CASSLGQRTDTQYF
TRBJ2-7	.	16	.	TRBV5-1	TGCGCCAGCAGCTTGGCCTTCGAGGGGTCGGTCTACGAGCAGTACTTC	CASSLAFEGSVYEQYF
TRBJ2-5	TRBD1	17	.	TRBV7-9	TGTGCCAGCAGCAACGGGGCTAGGGACAGGGAACCAGAGACCCAGTACTTC	CASSNGARDREPETQYF
TRBJ2-1	.	15	once	TRBV20-1	TGCAGTGCTAGTAAGTTTCGGCGATCCTACAATGAGCAGTTCTTC	CSASKFRRSYNEQFF
TRBJ2-7	.	14	.	TRBV30	TGTGCCTGGAATGAGGCTGCCGCGTTCTACGAGCAGTACTTC	CAWNEAAAFYEQYF
TRBJ2-2	.	17	.	TRBV5-1	TGCGCCAGCAGCTGGGATTGGGACACAGAGGCCTCCGGGGAGCTGTTTTTT	CASSWDWDTEASGELFF
TRBJ2-7	.	12	.	TRBV29-1	TGCAGCGTTGTGGACAGCCGCTACGAGCAGTACTTC	CSVVDSRYEQYF
TRBJ1-5	.	13	.	TRBV2	TGTGCCAGCAGTGCGATGGGTGATCAGCCCCAGCATTTT	CASSAMGDQPQHF
TRBJ1-2	.	12	.	TRBV21-1	TGTGCCAGCAGCAATCGAAACTATGGCTACACCTTC	CASSNRNYGYTF
TRBJ2-1	.	14	.	TRBV29-1	TGCAGCGTCGGGTACAGACTCGCCTACAATGAGCAGTTCTTC	CSVGYRLAYNEQFF
TRBJ2-3	.	14	.	TRBV27	TGTGCCAGCAGAAGCAGCGGGTTCACAGATACGCAGTATTTT	CASRSSGFTDTQYF
TRBJ2-3	TRBD1	15	.	TRBV20-1	TGCAGTGCGCATGGGACAGAGCCTAGCACAGATACGCAGTATTTT	CSAHGTEPSTDTQYF
TRBJ2-5	TRBD1	13	.	TRBV27	TGTGCCAGCAGTTTAAGGGACAGGGAGACCCAGTACTTC	CASSLRDRETQYF
TRBJ2-3	.	12	.	TRBV19	TGTGCCAGTAGCAGCCAAACAGATACGCAGTATTTT	CASSSQTDTQYF
TRBJ2-4	.	13	.	TRBV6-5	TGTGCCAGCAGTTACTCGGGACGATACATTCAGTACTTC	CASSYSGRYIQYF
TRBJ2-3	.	14	.	TRBV7-2	TGTGCCAGCAGCCTCGCAACTAGCACAGATACGCAGTATTTT	CASSLATSTDTQYF